This T cell receptor (beta chain) was recorded in a study of beta chain features in type 1 diabetes (dated by TCRdb to 2016 to 2018). Study-level background: Mean age, gender distribution, total cell number and subset yield were not different between patients and healthy donors. Naive and central memory subsets were obtained from all 30 or so donors, but regulatory and stem cell-like memory subsets were isolated from only 8 patients and roughly 8 healthy donors. The study compared the TCRB repertoires of sorted circulating CD4+ T cell subsets in recently diagnosed type 1 diabetes patients with those in matched healthy donors. A total of 85 million to 110 million sorted cells were examined across all samples, and RNA yield correlated strongly with the number of cells per subset. What the study reported, not specific to this receptor: Because cDNA was sequenced instead of genomic DNA, activated cells with high expression could be over-represented, although the groups did not differ in activation or CD3 levels. Shorter templates might have been favored by PCR, but patient and control samples were amplified and corrected together, so both groups would have been affected equally by any skew. Because small numbers of individuals were included in the HLA sub-analyses, any influence of HLA type on TCRB rearrangement was left unresolved. Patients with type 1 diabetes made fewer insertions and deleted more nucleotides at VDJ recombination sites, implying thymic rearrangement abnormalities. Naive, central memory and regulatory TCRB repertoires appeared to be more alike among patients than among healthy donors. Type 1 diabetes patients showed a moderate but significant shortening of TCRB CDR3 length in all four CD4+ subsets.

Each donor gave one peripheral blood draw, approximately 120 mL on average, collected into heparinised tubes. Naive, central memory, regulatory and stem cell-like memory CD4+ T cells were sorted on a BD FACSAria II using a panel including CD45RO, CCR7, CD25, CD127, CD95 and CD27. All sorted populations exceeded 95% purity. Right away, PBMCs were isolated by Lymphoprep density gradient centrifugation and were stained directly, with no culture step. So that batch effects would be minimized, each experiment stained and sorted samples in pairs, pairing one healthy donor with one patient. Concerning this clone: The target of this receptor is not known. Nothing much larger sits one base from this clone, and base qualities are not available.

All of the isolated RNA was reverse transcribed with the High Capacity cDNA Reverse Transcription Kit, so expressed TCRB transcripts were sequenced. Naive, central memory and regulatory T cell samples underwent deep immunoSEQ sequencing, averaging around 4 million total reads per sample. Sorted cells were lysed in RLT buffer, and RNA was extracted using DNase-treated RNeasy Micro or Mini kits according to cell number. Each cell subset was processed separately to prevent cross-contamination, with patient and healthy donor samples processed together. The immunoSEQ multiplex PCR was used to amplify TCRB sequences from cDNA, yielding 87-bp fragments that span the CDR3 region. Amplicons were sequenced on the Illumina HiSeq platform. Concerning the study's data processing: PCR bias was corrected computationally using synthetic template baselines, and reads within Hamming distance 2 were collapsed, with unmergeable singletons discarded. Reads were aligned to IMGT to assign V, D and J genes, CDR3 length, and insertions or deletions at six rearrangement sites. Within each subset, clonotype counts were normalized to sorted cell number, after which true diversity and Gini coefficients were computed with the tcR R package. The overlap coefficient, calculated on TCRB nucleotide sequences, was used to quantify repertoire sharing. Drawn from immuneACCESS, this table holds only the in-frame rearrangements with V and J called that TCRdb kept. Clones are partly lost; checked studies trace under half to an unresolved V gene and leave the rest unexplained. That table furnishes V, J and clone size, whereas the DNA furnished D and trimming. This sample comprises under 130,000 clones, 25% to 35% of them detected only once. About 0.49% of the sample is held by the ten biggest clonotypes.

The CDR1 and CDR2 encoded by the germline V gene (reference sequence) are MNHNY and SVGAGI. The CDR3 runs 12 residues from the cysteine to the phenylalanine. Only the CDR3 region is kept as DNA, spanning 36 bases read in frame from base 1. V sheds 6 bases and J sheds 2 bases, leaving 7 bases between their ends. This clonotype was obtained from a woman in her late teens or twenties with type 1 diabetes. The sequenced material came from central memory CD4+ T cells from blood. The receptor chain draws on TRBV6-6 and TRBJ2-5; no D gene can be assigned with confidence. The bases are TGTGCCAGCAGGAGGCTTCAAGAGACCCAGTACTTC. It encodes CASRRLQETQYF.